This is a list of T cell receptor beta chains from one sample in a study of human T cells and chemical hapten exposure. TCRdb recomputed calls from the RACE reads with MiXCR, one row per CDR3 protein. The table shows 120,000 to 150,000 distinct CDR3 sequences, with 12% occurring only once. The input for sequencing was whole blood, taken in connection with sensitization to the hapten diphenylcyclopropenone (DPC). These receptors all come from a woman between 45 and 60 years old with alopecia areata. Some clones in this sample may be carry-over from other donors' samples. Each CDR3 is given with its conserved first and last residue. The D gene is left open where the match is weak. Some rows have no size entry. The others give once, few or many, or a class for an expanded clone.

>TRBJ2-3|many|.|TRBV20-1
TGCAGCGCCCAAGGGGCTAACCCTAGCACAGATACGCAGTATTTT
CSAQGANPSTDTQYF
>TRBJ2-1|few|.|TRBV4-1
TGCGCCAGCAGCCAAGCATCAGGGTTGAAAGAGCAGTTCTTC
CASSQASGLKEQFF
>TRBJ2-7|few|TRBD1|TRBV29-1
TGCAGCGCCACTGGGGGTGACAGGGGTTACGAGCAGTACTTC
CSATGGDRGYEQYF
>TRBJ2-3|few|.|TRBV5-6
TGTGCCAGCAGCTTGGGCCTGCAGACAGATACGCAGTATTTT
CASSLGLQTDTQYF
>TRBJ1-6|many|.|TRBV6-6
TGTGCCAGCAGTTATAACAGCCCCAGCCCTAATTCACCCCTCCACTTT
CASSYNSPSPNSPLHF
>TRBJ2-7|.|.|TRBV5-6
TGTGCCAGCGGCTTGGTGGGGGTCTGGCACTACGAGCAGTACTTC
CASGLVGVWHYEQYF
>TRBJ2-3|.|.|TRBV5-1
TGCGCCAGCAGCCCGTTCGGGAGCGAGACAGATACGCAGTATTTT
CASSPFGSETDTQYF
>TRBJ1-2|many|.|TRBV29-1
TGCAGCGTTGAAGCCAGTAACTATGGCTACACCTTC
CSVEASNYGYTF
>TRBJ1-4|few|.|TRBV29-1
TGCAGCGTTGGCCAGGGAGAAAAACTGTTTTTT
CSVGQGEKLFF
>TRBJ2-3|.|.|TRBV21-1
TGTGCCAGCAGCAGAAGAAGGACTAGCGGAGTCACAGATACGCAGTATTTT
CASSRRRTSGVTDTQYF
>TRBJ2-2|.|TRBD1|TRBV7-9
TGTGCCAGCACTTCGGGACAGGGGGTTCGCACCGGGGAGCTGTTTTTT
CASTSGQGVRTGELFF
>TRBJ2-7|.|TRBD1|TRBV5-1
TGCGCCAGCAGCCGACGGGACAGGGGGTTCGAGCAGTACTTC
CASSRRDRGFEQYF
>TRBJ2-7|few|TRBD2|TRBV9
TGTGCCAGCAGCGCCAGCGGGAGCGTGGGGGAGCAGTACTTC
CASSASGSVGEQYF
>TRBJ2-4|.|.|TRBV18
TGTGCCAGCTCTCCGGACAGACTAGCCAAAAACATTCAGTACTTC
CASSPDRLAKNIQYF
>TRBJ1-2|.|.|TRBV3-1
TGTGCCAGCAGCCCCATTGACGGTTATGGCTACACCTTC
CASSPIDGYGYTF
>TRBJ2-1|many|TRBD1|TRBV11-2
TGTGCCAGCAGCCAGGGGGATGAGCAGTTCTTC
CASSQGDEQFF
>TRBJ1-6|.|.|TRBV27
TGTGCCAGCCATCCGGGGGGCGAAAATTCACCCCTCCACTTT
CASHPGGENSPLHF
>TRBJ2-3|many|TRBD1|TRBV5-8
TGTGCCAGCAGCATACCAACAGGGGGCGCGTGGTTATCCCCAGATACGCAGTATTTT
CASSIPTGGAWLSPDTQYF
>TRBJ2-5|few|.|TRBV29-1
TGCAGCGCAGGGATGTGGCAAGAGACCCAGTACTTC
CSAGMWQETQYF
>TRBJ2-1|.|TRBD2|TRBV6-2/TRBV6-3
TGTGCCAGCAGTCCCGGGCTAGCGGGAAGGAATGAGCAGTTCTTC
CASSPGLAGRNEQFF
>TRBJ2-7|.|TRBD1|TRBV28
TGTGCCAGCAGTTTAGCTCTCCGGACAGGGGAGTACTTC
CASSLALRTGEYF
>TRBJ1-4|many|TRBD1|TRBV27
TGTGCCAGCAGTTGGAGGGGGACAGGGGGAGAGGAAAAACTGTTTTTT
CASSWRGTGGEEKLFF
>TRBJ1-4|.|.|TRBV30
TGTGCCACCCCGACAGCAACTAATGAAAAACTGTTTTTT
CATPTATNEKLFF
>TRBJ2-7|many|.|TRBV19
TGTGCCAGTAATACAGGACAGTCCTACGAGCAGTACTTC
CASNTGQSYEQYF
>TRBJ2-5|many|TRBD1|TRBV12-3/TRBV12-4
TGTGCCAGCACCGGGACAGGGAGGACCCAGTACTTC
CASTGTGRTQYF
>TRBJ1-5|few|TRBD1|TRBV3-1
TGTGCCAGCAGCTCAGGGGGCGCGGCCCTCAATCAGCCCCAGCATTTT
CASSSGGAALNQPQHF
>TRBJ1-4|.|.|TRBV19
TGTGCCAGTAACCTACAGGGTTTGAATGAAAAACTGTTTTTT
CASNLQGLNEKLFF
>TRBJ2-3|few|.|TRBV11-2
TGTGCCAGCAGCCCGGGACCGCCCCGCACAGATACGCAGTATTTT
CASSPGPPRTDTQYF
>TRBJ2-6|many|.|TRBV19
TGTGCCAGTACGGAGAGGCGCTCTGGGGCCAACGTCCTGACTTTC
CASTERRSGANVLTF
>TRBJ2-1|many|.|TRBV11-2
TGTGCCAGCAGCACCGTTCTAGCAGGGAATGAGCAGTTCTTC
CASSTVLAGNEQFF
>TRBJ2-7|many|TRBD2|TRBV9
TGTGCCAGCAGCACTCCCAGGGGTAAGACTAGCGGGAGTGACGAGCAGTACTTC
CASSTPRGKTSGSDEQYF
>TRBJ1-2|many|.|TRBV19
TGTGCCAGTAGTACAGCGAGACAGGCAGATAACTATGGCTACACCTTC
CASSTARQADNYGYTF
>TRBJ2-1|.|TRBD2|TRBV6-5
TGTGCCAGCAGTTACGAAGCGGGGGCCTACAATGAGCAGTTCTTC
CASSYEAGAYNEQFF
>TRBJ2-3|once|TRBD2|TRBV7-2
TGTGCCAGCAGCTCAGCTTTTGCGGGAGGCGCAAATACGCAGTATTTT
CASSSAFAGGANTQYF
>TRBJ2-5|few|.|TRBV2
TGTGCCAGCTGCTTTTCCCTCCAAGAGACCCAGTACTTC
CASCFSLQETQYF
>TRBJ2-7|.|TRBD1|TRBV6-1
TGTGCCAGCAGTGAACGGGACAGTGCCTACGAGCAGTACTTC
CASSERDSAYEQYF
>TRBJ2-1|few|TRBD2|TRBV3-1
TGTGCCAGCAGCCTTAGCGGGAGGGCCTACAATGAGCAGTTCTTC
CASSLSGRAYNEQFF
>TRBJ1-2|many|.|TRBV29-1
TGCAGCGTTGAGGGGTACCCAGGGCAACTTAACTATGGCTACACCTTC
CSVEGYPGQLNYGYTF
>TRBJ2-3|once|.|TRBV5-4
TGTGCCAGCAGCTCTACAGGGAGGGGGACAGATACGCAGTATTTT
CASSSTGRGTDTQYF
>TRBJ1-2|few|.|TRBV2
TGTGCCACCCGAGGCGACGAATTTGGCTACACCTTC
CATRGDEFGYTF
>TRBJ1-5|many|TRBD1|TRBV2
TGTGCCAGCAGGGCCGGGACAGGTCATCAGCCCCAGCATTTT
CASRAGTGHQPQHF
>TRBJ2-4|many|.|TRBV18
TGTGCCAGCTCACTCAGAGTGGACACCTTAGCCAAAAACATTCAGTACTTC
CASSLRVDTLAKNIQYF
>TRBJ2-4|.|TRBD1|TRBV18
TGTGCCAGCTCACACCCGGGACAGGCTAGTGACATTCAGTACTTC
CASSHPGQASDIQYF